Below, 5 T cell receptor beta chains from the same sample are listed, as sequenced in a study of T cell responses to AZD1222 COVID-19 vaccine. The repertoire was sequenced with immunoSEQ multiplex PCR; TCRdb's copy has only in-frame clones and lacks some. Here the sample spans some 140,000 clones, about 86% being singletons. Sequences were derived from peripheral blood, sampled on day 0 of MenACWY control vaccination. Receptors originate from an adult in good health.

The genes are TRBV7-8 and TRBJ1-2; the D is unclear. The V gene lost 2 bases and the J gene lost 3 bases, with 10 bases spanning the gap. Germline V gene data show CDR1 as SGHVS and CDR2 as FQNEAQ. The CDR3 extends over 14 amino acids. DNA for the CDR3: TGTGCCAGCAGCTTATCGGAGACGGACTATGGCTACACCTTC. This codes for CASSLSETDYGYTF. Full variable domain (missing parts from reference TRBV7-8 and TRBJ1-2): GAGVSQSPRYKVAKRGQDVALRCDPISGHVSLFWYQQALGQGPEFLTYFQNEAQLDKSGLPSDRFFAERPEGSVSTLKIQRTQQEDSAVYLCASSLSETDYGYTFGSGTRLTVV.

The chain carries TRBV3-1 (or the pseudogene TRBV3-2) and TRBJ1-2; TRBD1 is a possible D gene (5 bases). Germline CDR1 reads LGHDT; CDR2 reads YNNKEL (reference sequence). Trimming took off 0 bases at V and 8 bases at J, with 13 bases between the two ends. The CDR3 extends over 14 amino acids. The CDR3, as DNA: TGTGCCAGCAGCCAAGACATAGGGACGAGGGGCTACACCTTC. Amino acids: CASSQDIGTRGYTF.

The chain employs TRBV10-3 and TRBJ1-1; D remains unclear. The CDR3 is made up of 12 amino acids. Germline V CDR1 and CDR2: ENHRY, SYGVKD. Trimming shortened V by 1 base and J by 3 bases, and 3 bases separated the two germline ends. The CDR3 loop reads CAISEFYTEAFF. The CDR3 DNA reads as TGTGCCATCAGTGAGTTCTACACTGAAGCTTTCTTT.

This clone was counted a few times. This sequence joins TRBV9 and TRBJ2-7; no clear D. In germline, CDR1 is SGDLS, CDR2 YYNGEE. V was cut by 0 bases and J by 2 bases, with 9 bases left in between. This CDR3 contains 14 residues. The chain's CDR3 is CASSVDGEPYEQYF. CDR3 nucleotides: TGTGCCAGCAGCGTAGACGGTGAACCCTACGAGCAGTACTTC.

The V gene is TRBV28, the J gene TRBJ1-1; no clear D gene. The CDR3 is 11 amino acids. V was trimmed by 8 bases and J by 5 bases, leaving 9 bases between them. Germline CDR1 and CDR2: MDHEN and SYDVKM. DNA for the CDR3: TGTGCCAGCCGCCTCCCGACTGAAGCTTTCTTT. Translated, it gives CASRLPTEAFF.